This T cell receptor beta chain was sequenced for a study of cytomegalovirus exposure and HLA in healthy donors. Looking at the study overall: Ancestry clustering placed more than 65% of about 400 genotyped donors in the Caucasian-associated cluster.

General observations from the study: Prior analysis indicated that the majority of TCR beta V segments exhibited productivity approximately 90% or approximately 30% of the time. The authors later found most CMV-associated TCR beta chains appeared HLA-restricted. The majority of TCR sequences were rare, yet some public TCRs appeared in many donors.

Notes on this clone: Its target is not known.

After removal of 5 bases from V and 9 bases from J, the junction contained 13 bases not matched to a gene. The CDR3 is made up of 14 amino acids. The germline V gene encodes CDR1 GTSNPN and CDR2 SVGIG (reference sequence). Both 60 Vbeta primers and 13 Jbeta primers went into the PCR. Some clones are missing from TCRdb's copy, which holds only in-frame ones; the method was immunoSEQ multiplex PCR. The data hold about 120,000 clones, with roughly 78% observed a single time. V is TRBV30 and J is TRBJ1-5; the match to TRBD1 covers 7 bases. Sequenced material: PBMCs. The clonotype was recovered from a man aged 30 to 45 in good health and CMV-seronegative. CDR3 protein: CAWAGTAASWPQHF. The CDR3 DNA follows: TGTGCCTGGGCCGGGACAGCCGCATCTTGGCCCCAGCATTTT.